This TCR beta chain is drawn from a study of shared clonotypes between healthy human individuals. About this clone itself: The antigen remains undetermined.

There are 11 residues in the CDR3. Germline values: CDR1 SEHNR, CDR2 FQNEAQ (reference sequence). V lost 7 bases to trimming and J lost 6 bases, with 9 bases between them. The method was immunoSEQ multiplex PCR; TCRdb's version includes in-frame clones alone and lacks a portion of them. Among a few million clones listed, 80% to 95% were seen once. Points from the study as a whole: Rarefaction indicated that sorted-subset sequencing remained incomplete although depth was large. With few donors, the genetic and exposure-history diversity represented was limited.

Naive CD8 populations comprised CD45RO-negative cells positively selected for CCR7, excluding terminally differentiated effector memory CD45RA+ cells. This receptor was identified in a young man in good health. Some clones in this sample may be carry-over from other donors' samples. This chain joins TRBV7-9 and TRBJ1-1; D ambiguous. Source material: naive CD8+ T cells from PBMCs. The CDR3 region is CASTNGAEAFF. The CDR3 bases are TGTGCCAGCACCAACGGGGCTGAAGCTTTCTTT.